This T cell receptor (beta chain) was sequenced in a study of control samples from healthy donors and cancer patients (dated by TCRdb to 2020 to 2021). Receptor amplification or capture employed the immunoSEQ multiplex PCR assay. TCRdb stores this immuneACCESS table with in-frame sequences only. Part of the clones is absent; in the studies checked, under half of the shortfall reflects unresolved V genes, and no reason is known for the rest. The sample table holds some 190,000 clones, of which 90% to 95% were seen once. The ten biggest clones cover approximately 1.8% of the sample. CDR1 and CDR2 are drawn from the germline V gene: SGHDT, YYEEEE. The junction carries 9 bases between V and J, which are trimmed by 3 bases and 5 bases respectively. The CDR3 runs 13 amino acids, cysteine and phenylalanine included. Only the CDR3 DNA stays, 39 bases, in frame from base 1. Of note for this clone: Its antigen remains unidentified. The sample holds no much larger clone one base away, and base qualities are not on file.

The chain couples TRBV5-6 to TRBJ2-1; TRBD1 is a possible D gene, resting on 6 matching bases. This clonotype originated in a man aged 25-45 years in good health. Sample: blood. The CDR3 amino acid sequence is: CASSWGQNNEQFF. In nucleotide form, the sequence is TGTGCCAGCAGCTGGGGACAAAACAATGAGCAGTTCTTC.